This T cell receptor (beta chain) was sequenced in a study of multiple sclerosis patients with progressive multifocal leukoencephalopathy. Study observations and caveats: Most PML patients had lower entropy, suggesting less diverse TRB repertoires. Before and during natalizumab, the clones expanded at PML already existed.

On this clone itself: Its antigen is not identified.

As to time point: more than ten months of natalizumab therapy. The assay was run at survey level. Measured with immunoSEQ multiplex PCR; TCRdb has only the in-frame clones, and not every one. The repertoire consists of 24,000 or so clones, with approximately 90% occurring once and the leading ten covering 2% to 2.5%. The receptor's source is a man aged 30 to 45 with multiple sclerosis. The sample consisted of PBMCs, taken from a patient treated with natalizumab.

The CDR3 loop is CASSLAENTEAFF. Written as DNA, the CDR3 is TGTGCCAGCAGCTTAGCTGAGAACACTGAAGCTTTCTTT. The rearrangement uses TRBV7-9 and TRBJ1-1, with D hard to call. The V gene lost 0 bases and the J gene lost 1 base, with 3 bases spanning the gap. In germline, CDR1 is SEHNR, CDR2 FQNEAQ (reference sequence). CDR3 length equals 13 residues.